The rows below give T cell receptor beta chains drawn from one sample of a study of blood T cell repertoires in COVID-19. Generated by immunoSEQ multiplex PCR, the TCRdb table keeps only in-frame clones and is missing some. The sample carries 200,000 to 250,000 clones, around nine tenths recorded once. Sequenced material: peripheral blood. The receptor source for this set is a woman aged 55 to 70 with acute or convalescent COVID-19. Each CDR3 is given with its conserved first and last residue. D genes are given only for firm matches. Where a row states a size, it is once, few, many or the class of an expanded clone; other rows omit it.

CDR3nt	CDR3aa	j_gene	v_gene	abundance	d_gene
TGTGCCAGCAGTCCCGGGACTCGGCCCTACGAGCAGTACTTC	CASSPGTRPYEQYF	TRBJ2-7	TRBV6-2/TRBV6-3	NA	NA
TGCGCCAGCAGCGATGCCCGGACAGGGGGCGCATCTGAAGCTTTCTTT	CASSDARTGGASEAFF	TRBJ1-1	TRBV5-1	NA	TRBD1
TGTGCCAGCAGACAGGGCTTTACTGAAGCTTTCTTT	CASRQGFTEAFF	TRBJ1-1	TRBV7-9	NA	NA
TGTGCCAGCAGCGATCACAGGGGCACTGAAGCTTTCTTT	CASSDHRGTEAFF	TRBJ1-1	TRBV9	NA	TRBD1
TGTGCCAGCAGCTTATATGGGGGGGGAACTGAAGCTTTCTTT	CASSLYGGGTEAFF	TRBJ1-1	TRBV7-2	NA	NA
TGTGCCAGCAGCGCTGGGGGGACAGGTAGCGGGGAGCTGTTTTTT	CASSAGGTGSGELFF	TRBJ2-2	TRBV11-3	NA	TRBD1
TGCGCCAGCAGCAGAGACAGGGCAAACGGCACTGAAGCTTTCTTT	CASSRDRANGTEAFF	TRBJ1-1	TRBV5-1	NA	TRBD1
TGTGCCAGCAGTCAGGGGAACTATGGCTACACCTTC	CASSQGNYGYTF	TRBJ1-2	TRBV28	once	NA
TGTGCCACCGGAGGGCCCTACAATGAGCAGTTCTTC	CATGGPYNEQFF	TRBJ2-1	TRBV19	NA	NA
TGTGCCAGCAGTTCCTCATCAGGGGTGACGACTGAAGCTTTCTTT	CASSSSSGVTTEAFF	TRBJ1-1	TRBV6-2/TRBV6-3	NA	NA
TGTGCCAGCTCACCACCCTGGGGGGTCACTGAAGCTTTCTTT	CASSPPWGVTEAFF	TRBJ1-1	TRBV18	NA	NA
TGTGCCAGCAGCTCCCCGGGGGATGGCTCCTACAATGAGCAGTTCTTC	CASSSPGDGSYNEQFF	TRBJ2-1	TRBV3-1/TRBV3-2	NA	NA
TGTGCCACTAGACAGACTCTCCGAAGGTTCGATGAGCAGTTCTTC	CATRQTLRRFDEQFF	TRBJ2-1	TRBV27	NA	NA
TGTGCCAGCAGCGAAAGGTTGGACAGCCCTGATGGCTACACCTTC	CASSERLDSPDGYTF	TRBJ1-2	TRBV6-4	NA	NA
TGTGCCAGCAGAGATACCCCCGGGCAGCCCCAGCATTTT	CASRDTPGQPQHF	TRBJ1-5	TRBV6-5	NA	NA
TGTGCCAGTAATAAACCAGGGTCCCCTATGAACACTGAAGCTTTCTTT	CASNKPGSPMNTEAFF	TRBJ1-1	TRBV19	NA	NA
TGTGCCAGCAGTCTTCCTACAGGGATCTATGGCTACACCTTC	CASSLPTGIYGYTF	TRBJ1-2	TRBV28	NA	NA
TGCGCCAGCAGCCCCCGTGAGGGCTATGGCTACACCTTC	CASSPREGYGYTF	TRBJ1-2	TRBV4-1	NA	NA
TGTGCCAGCAGCTTAGATCTTTTTGCCAGGGCAGACTATGGCTACACCTTC	CASSLDLFARADYGYTF	TRBJ1-2	TRBV11-2	NA	NA
TGTGCCAGCAGTCGACAGGGGCGGGAAAAACTGTTTTTT	CASSRQGREKLFF	TRBJ1-4	TRBV12-3/TRBV12-4	NA	TRBD1
TGCGCCAGCAGCTTGAGTAGCGGGAAAATAGGTAATGAGCAGTTCTTC	CASSLSSGKIGNEQFF	TRBJ2-1	TRBV5-1	few	TRBD2
TGTGCCAGCAGAAGAAGGTCCCCCGAGAGGGGGGCCAACGTCCTGACTTTC	CASRRRSPERGANVLTF	TRBJ2-6	TRBV28	once	NA
TGTGCCAGCAGCCTCGCCGGGACTAACTCCTACGAGCAGTACTTC	CASSLAGTNSYEQYF	TRBJ2-7	TRBV11-2	NA	TRBD2
TGTGCCAGCAGCCGGGGACAGGATAACACTGAAGCTTTCTTT	CASSRGQDNTEAFF	TRBJ1-1	TRBV6-5	NA	TRBD1
TGTGCCAGTAGTCGTCGGACAGGGACCACCGGGGAGCTGTTTTTT	CASSRRTGTTGELFF	TRBJ2-2	TRBV19	NA	TRBD1
TGTGCCAGCAGTATGTACGGGGCTAACTATGGCTACACCTTC	CASSMYGANYGYTF	TRBJ1-2	TRBV5-5	NA	NA
TGTGCCAGCAGTTACGTGAAGACTAGCGGCTACAATGAGCAGTTCTTC	CASSYVKTSGYNEQFF	TRBJ2-1	TRBV6-6	NA	TRBD2
TGTGCCAGCAGCTTAGGAAGGACATCCTATGGCTACACCTTC	CASSLGRTSYGYTF	TRBJ1-2	TRBV7-2	NA	NA
TGTGCCAGTAGTGGACAGCTTAATTCACCCCTCCACTTT	CASSGQLNSPLHF	TRBJ1-6	TRBV19	NA	NA
TGTGCCAGCAGTACCCGGACAGGGGGAATCTATGGCTACACCTTC	CASSTRTGGIYGYTF	TRBJ1-2	TRBV27	NA	TRBD1
TGTGCCAGCAGCGTAGCTGACAGTCCCCCCACTGAAGCTTTCTTT	CASSVADSPPTEAFF	TRBJ1-1	TRBV9	NA	NA
TGTGCCAGCAGCACCAATGACAGGGTGACTGAAGCTTTCTTT	CASSTNDRVTEAFF	TRBJ1-1	TRBV28	NA	TRBD1
TGTGCCAGTAGTTTCTCCCGCAGCGGGACCATCGATGAGCAGTTCTTC	CASSFSRSGTIDEQFF	TRBJ2-1	TRBV19	NA	TRBD2
TGTGCCACCAGGGACAGCCATCCCTCTGGAAACACCATATATTTT	CATRDSHPSGNTIYF	TRBJ1-3	TRBV15	NA	NA
TGTGCCAGCAGTTTGTACAGGGGGGACTATGGCTACACCTTC	CASSLYRGDYGYTF	TRBJ1-2	TRBV28	NA	TRBD1
TGCGCCAGCAGCTTGACAGTATCTACCTACGAGCAGTACTTC	CASSLTVSTYEQYF	TRBJ2-7	TRBV5-1	NA	NA
TGTGCCAGCAGTGAAGGGACTAGCGTACCCTACGAGCAGTACTTC	CASSEGTSVPYEQYF	TRBJ2-7	TRBV2	NA	TRBD2
TGTGCCAGCAGTTACTTTAGCGGGGATGAGCAGTTCTTC	CASSYFSGDEQFF	TRBJ2-1	TRBV2	once	TRBD2
TGTGCCAGCAGCCCGGGGGGGCAGCCCCAGCATTTT	CASSPGGQPQHF	TRBJ1-5	TRBV7-9	NA	NA
TGCGCCAGCGGACCCGCCGGGGTTGTTGAAGCTTTCTTT	CASGPAGVVEAFF	TRBJ1-1	TRBV10-2	NA	NA
TGCGCCAGCAGCACAGGGACTAGCGGAACCCAAGAGACCCAGTACTTC	CASSTGTSGTQETQYF	TRBJ2-5	TRBV5-1	once	TRBD2
TGTGCCTGGAGTGACACCTATCAGCCCCAGCATTTT	CAWSDTYQPQHF	TRBJ1-5	TRBV30	NA	NA
TGCGCCAGCAGCCAAGATGGGACTAGCACAGATACGCAGTATTTT	CASSQDGTSTDTQYF	TRBJ2-3	TRBV4-1	NA	NA
TGTGCCAGCAGCCCATTGGGGAGGGAGCAGTACTTC	CASSPLGREQYF	TRBJ2-7	TRBV14	NA	NA
TGTGCCTGGAGCCAGGGGGCGGATGAAAAACTGTTTTTT	CAWSQGADEKLFF	TRBJ1-4	TRBV30	NA	TRBD1
TGTGCCAGCAGCTTCGGACCGGACAGGGCTGAAGCTTTCTTT	CASSFGPDRAEAFF	TRBJ1-1	TRBV9	few	TRBD1
TGTGCCAGCAGCCAAGGTGCTAGCTTCACAGATACGCAGTATTTT	CASSQGASFTDTQYF	TRBJ2-3	TRBV14	NA	NA
TGTGCCAGCAGCTTAGCGCGGAGACTAGCGGGTCCTAGCTCCTACAATGAGCAGTTCTTC	CASSLARRLAGPSSYNEQFF	TRBJ2-1	TRBV7-2	once	TRBD2